One sample yielded the 10 T cell receptor beta chains listed below, sequenced in a study of OX40 agonist ivuxolimab in advanced cancers. TCRdb keeps only in-frame clones here, not all; method: immunoSEQ multiplex PCR. The sample records roughly 74,000 clones, 84% being singletons. The material was CD4+ or CD8+ T cells sorted from blood, obtained in a trial of the OX40 agonist ivuxolimab. Receptors originate from an adult with an advanced solid tumor such as melanoma, head and neck, liver or kidney cancer.

The sample holds many counts of this clone. The V call is TRBV11-2, the J call TRBJ1-2, with TRBD1 matching 7 bases. The CDR3 length is 16 residues. The germline CDR1 and CDR2 sequences are SGHAT and FQNNGV. V shed 5 bases and J 7 bases; nucleotides not matched to a gene: 16. The CDR3 DNA reads TGTGCCAGCAGCGCCGATCCGATGACAGGGCCTAGTGGCTACACCTTC. Translation gives CASSADPMTGPSGYTF.

This clone was seen only once. The chain recombines TRBV6-5 with TRBJ1-3, with D possibly TRBD1 on 5 matching bases. The CDR3 sequence is 15 residues long. Trimming stripped 6 bases from V and 0 bases from J, with 12 bases between. CDR1 MNHEY and CDR2 SVGAGI come from the germline V gene. Here the CDR3 reads CASSLDSNSGNTIYF. The CDR3, as DNA: TGTGCCAGCAGCCTTGACAGCAACTCTGGAAACACCATATATTTT.

The chain uses TRBV27 and TRBJ1-1; D possibly corresponds to TRBD1 (6 bases). From germline, CDR1 is MNHEY and CDR2 SMNVEV (reference sequence). The CDR3 has 16 residues. Trimming took 1 base from V and 3 from J, leaving 15 bases between them. The CDR3 sequence: CASSLYSTGWDTEAFF. DNA for the CDR3: TGTGCCAGCAGTTTATACTCCACAGGGTGGGACACTGAAGCTTTCTTT.

The CDR3, as DNA: TGTGCCAGCAGCTTAACGGCGGGGTATGGCTACACCTTC. It translates to CASSLTAGYGYTF. The chain is built from TRBV7-2 and TRBJ1-2, with no clear D. Deletions cut 2 bases from V and 5 bases from J, with 9 bases between. Germline V gene sequence: CDR1 SGHTA, CDR2 FQGNSA. The CDR3 runs 13 residues.

The chain has TRBV9 and TRBJ1-3; TRBD1 is a possible D gene (6 bases). Germline CDR1 is SGDLS and CDR2 is YYNGEE. V was trimmed by 6 bases and J by 7 bases, leaving 23 bases between them. The length of the CDR3 is 16 residues. The CDR3 spells CASTRTPGGGDNTIYF. The CDR3 bases are TGTGCCAGCACCCGAACCCCGGGAGGGGGTGACAACACCATATATTTT.

V gene TRBV6-6 combines with J gene TRBJ1-1; D remains unclear. V was shortened by 2 bases and J by 6 bases, with 13 bases between the two germline ends. Looked up from germline, CDR1 is MNHNY and CDR2 is SVGAGI (reference sequence). The CDR3 contains 14 residues. The CDR3 DNA reads as TGTGCCAGCAGTTACGACCGGGCCTCCGCTGAAGCTTTCTTT. Translating it yields CASSYDRASAEAFF.

The rearrangement uses TRBV4-2 and TRBJ1-4, with a weak D call TRBD1 (5 bases). Germline values: CDR1 LGHNA, CDR2 YNFKEQ. Trimming took off 0 bases at V and 0 bases at J, with 20 bases between the two ends. This CDR3 is 20 amino acids long. DNA for the CDR3: TGTGCCAGCAGCCAAGATGTCCGGGGGTGGGATTCCTCAACTAATGAAAAACTGTTTTTT. It yields the protein CASSQDVRGWDSSTNEKLFF.

The DNA of the CDR3 is TGTGCCAGTCAGGGGGTCTCTGGCTACACCTTC. Its protein is CASQGVSGYTF. This chain joins TRBV11-2 and TRBJ1-2, with 7 bases identical to TRBD1. The V segment lost 9 bases and the J segment 7 bases; nucleotides outside the gene matches: 5. The CDR3 contains 11 residues. Germline lookup yields CDR1 SGHAT and CDR2 FQNNGV.

The gene calls are TRBV11-1 and TRBJ2-1; 7 nucleotides align to TRBD1. Germline lookup yields CDR1 SGHAT and CDR2 FQDESV (reference sequence). The CDR3 runs to 13 residues. After removal of 3 bases from V and 6 bases from J, the junction contained 2 bases not matched to a gene. This chain's CDR3 is CASSFDRANEQFF. The DNA for the CDR3 is TGTGCCAGCAGCTTCGACAGGGCCAATGAGCAGTTCTTC.

The CDR3 DNA reads as TGTGCCAGCAGCGTTACCGACAGAGCTGGAAACACCATATATTTT. This codes for CASSVTDRAGNTIYF. This chain joins TRBV9 and TRBJ1-3; TRBD1 might be the D (5 bases). The ends were cut back, 2 bases at V and 2 bases at J, with 11 bases in the middle. This CDR3 spans 15 amino acids. The germline V gene encodes CDR1 SGDLS and CDR2 YYNGEE.